The rows below give T cell receptor beta chains drawn from one sample of a study of OX40 agonist ivuxolimab in advanced cancers. Assay used: immunoSEQ multiplex PCR; TCRdb lists only in-frame clones, some missing. The sample lists tens of thousands of clones, over 80% occurring once. The specimen comprised CD4+ or CD8+ T cells sorted from blood, sampled in a trial of the OX40 agonist ivuxolimab. Receptors originate from an adult with an advanced solid tumor such as melanoma, head and neck, liver or kidney cancer. Each CDR3 is given without its conserved first and last residue. Fields, in order: J gene, clone size, CDR3 length, V gene, CDR3 protein. Size values are once, few and many counts, or a class for expanded clones, and some rows have none.

j_call: TRBJ1-6; clone_size: NA; cdr3_length: 12; v_call: TRBV6-5; cdr3_aa: ASRYGRNNSPLH
j_call: TRBJ2-7; clone_size: NA; cdr3_length: 13; v_call: TRBV19; cdr3_aa: ASSIRNGGNYEQY
j_call: TRBJ2-7; clone_size: few; cdr3_length: 14; v_call: TRBV11-2; cdr3_aa: ASSPLQRVRNYEQY
j_call: TRBJ2-7; clone_size: NA; cdr3_length: 11; v_call: TRBV6-5; cdr3_aa: ASSYWTGSEQY
j_call: TRBJ1-2; clone_size: NA; cdr3_length: 14; v_call: TRBV7-2; cdr3_aa: ASTLSPGVANYGYT
j_call: TRBJ1-1; clone_size: NA; cdr3_length: 12; v_call: TRBV7-9; cdr3_aa: ASSFTQGGTEAF
j_call: TRBJ1-2; clone_size: NA; cdr3_length: 11; v_call: TRBV5-6; cdr3_aa: ASSRTGGDGYT
j_call: TRBJ1-5; clone_size: NA; cdr3_length: 13; v_call: TRBV6-5; cdr3_aa: ASSSLGTADQPQH
j_call: TRBJ2-5; clone_size: NA; cdr3_length: 12; v_call: TRBV7-2; cdr3_aa: ASSFLSGIQTQY
j_call: TRBJ1-2; clone_size: once; cdr3_length: 12; v_call: TRBV27; cdr3_aa: ASSPLRLNYGYT
j_call: TRBJ1-1; clone_size: NA; cdr3_length: 13; v_call: TRBV5-1; cdr3_aa: ASSSTGGHITEAF
j_call: TRBJ2-2; clone_size: NA; cdr3_length: 13; v_call: TRBV6-5; cdr3_aa: ASRLAGRNTGELF
j_call: TRBJ1-1; clone_size: NA; cdr3_length: 11; v_call: TRBV7-9; cdr3_aa: ASSLSGLTEAF
j_call: TRBJ1-2; clone_size: NA; cdr3_length: 12; v_call: TRBV19; cdr3_aa: ASSGRGGDYGYT
j_call: TRBJ2-3; clone_size: NA; cdr3_length: 13; v_call: TRBV9; cdr3_aa: ASSVGLAGGDTQY
j_call: TRBJ1-2; clone_size: NA; cdr3_length: 13; v_call: TRBV18; cdr3_aa: ASSPTRDNNYGYT
j_call: TRBJ1-2; clone_size: NA; cdr3_length: 12; v_call: TRBV6-5; cdr3_aa: ASTKGMNNYGYT
j_call: TRBJ2-2; clone_size: NA; cdr3_length: 13; v_call: TRBV5-1; cdr3_aa: ASRGGGLNTGELF
j_call: TRBJ1-1; clone_size: NA; cdr3_length: 13; v_call: TRBV28; cdr3_aa: ASSLRKGTNTEAF
j_call: TRBJ2-3; clone_size: once; cdr3_length: 14; v_call: TRBV4-1; cdr3_aa: ASSQVPQVVTDTQY
j_call: TRBJ2-3; clone_size: NA; cdr3_length: 10; v_call: TRBV7-2; cdr3_aa: ASSPSTDTQY
j_call: TRBJ2-3; clone_size: few; cdr3_length: 11; v_call: TRBV30; cdr3_aa: AWNSGSSDTQY
j_call: TRBJ2-1; clone_size: once; cdr3_length: 15; v_call: TRBV21-1; cdr3_aa: ASSNFPSGSSYNEQF
j_call: TRBJ2-7; clone_size: NA; cdr3_length: 11; v_call: TRBV6-5; cdr3_aa: ASSPQRLDEQY
j_call: TRBJ2-5; clone_size: NA; cdr3_length: 12; v_call: TRBV7-2; cdr3_aa: ASSQGTPRETQY
j_call: TRBJ1-2; clone_size: NA; cdr3_length: 13; v_call: TRBV9; cdr3_aa: ASSVVGQGADGYT
j_call: TRBJ2-7; clone_size: NA; cdr3_length: 9; v_call: TRBV28; cdr3_aa: ASSLSGEQY
j_call: TRBJ2-4; clone_size: NA; cdr3_length: 14; v_call: TRBV7-2; cdr3_aa: ASSLGGVLAKNIQY
j_call: TRBJ1-5; clone_size: NA; cdr3_length: 13; v_call: TRBV30; cdr3_aa: AWSGQGAPGQPQH
j_call: TRBJ1-2; clone_size: NA; cdr3_length: 12; v_call: TRBV27; cdr3_aa: ASSFVAGNYGYT
j_call: TRBJ2-3; clone_size: NA; cdr3_length: 13; v_call: TRBV11-2; cdr3_aa: ASRWTSGSTDTQY
j_call: TRBJ2-3; clone_size: NA; cdr3_length: 12; v_call: TRBV28; cdr3_aa: ASSFLADTDTQY
j_call: TRBJ2-2; clone_size: NA; cdr3_length: 12; v_call: TRBV9; cdr3_aa: ASNRQANTGELF
j_call: TRBJ2-5; clone_size: NA; cdr3_length: 11; v_call: TRBV7-2; cdr3_aa: ASSLIDGETQY
j_call: TRBJ2-6; clone_size: NA; cdr3_length: 14; v_call: TRBV4-3; cdr3_aa: ASSQDMSSGANVLT
j_call: TRBJ2-3; clone_size: NA; cdr3_length: 13; v_call: TRBV7-9; cdr3_aa: ASTKGASSTDTQY
j_call: TRBJ2-5; clone_size: medium-sized; cdr3_length: 13; v_call: TRBV5-4; cdr3_aa: ASSRDGGSQETQY
j_call: TRBJ2-1; clone_size: NA; cdr3_length: 13; v_call: TRBV18; cdr3_aa: ASSPTQEGWSEQF
j_call: TRBJ2-7; clone_size: NA; cdr3_length: 13; v_call: TRBV6-6; cdr3_aa: ASSYGQISLYEQY
j_call: TRBJ1-2; clone_size: NA; cdr3_length: 11; v_call: TRBV4-3; cdr3_aa: ASSQETGGGYT
j_call: TRBJ1-5; clone_size: NA; cdr3_length: 14; v_call: TRBV27; cdr3_aa: ASSLTGTESNQPQH